The next 2 T cell receptor beta chains were all read from a single sample in a study of read filtering for tumor transcriptome and immune sequencing. The library was built from around 0.4 ug RNA with molecular barcoded adaptors for alpha/delta and beta/gamma chains. TCRdb analysed the reads with MiXCR anew, one entry per CDR3 protein. The repertoire has about 40,000 distinct CDR3 sequences, approximately 14% of them found once; the top ten carry 25% to 30%. The sample was a population of CD138-negative cells sorted from bone marrow. The receptors were sampled from a donor aged 40 or older with multiple myeloma.

In its sample, this clonotype was seen many times. The V and J genes are TRBV3-1 and TRBJ2-7, with TRBD1 identical over 8 bases. The CDR3 extends over 15 amino acids. Germline V gene data show CDR1 as LGHDT and CDR2 as YNNKEL (reference sequence). V was clipped by 6 bases and J by 0 bases; unmatched bases: 7. The CDR3 spells CASSLSGGLSYEQYF. As DNA, the CDR3 is TGTGCCAGCAGTCTTTCAGGGGGCCTCTCCTACGAGCAGTACTTC.

This clonotype was seen ten or more times. The CDR3 nucleotides read TGTGCCAGCAGTTTAATAGCGGGAAGGGCTGAGCAGTTCTTC. Translating it yields CASSLIAGRAEQFF. The chain combines TRBV27 with TRBJ2-1; TRBD2 matches at 8 bases. Losses at the gene ends were 2 bases for V and 9 bases for J; bases not matched to a gene: 6. Germline CDR1 MNHEY, CDR2 SMNVEV (reference sequence). This CDR3 contains 14 residues.